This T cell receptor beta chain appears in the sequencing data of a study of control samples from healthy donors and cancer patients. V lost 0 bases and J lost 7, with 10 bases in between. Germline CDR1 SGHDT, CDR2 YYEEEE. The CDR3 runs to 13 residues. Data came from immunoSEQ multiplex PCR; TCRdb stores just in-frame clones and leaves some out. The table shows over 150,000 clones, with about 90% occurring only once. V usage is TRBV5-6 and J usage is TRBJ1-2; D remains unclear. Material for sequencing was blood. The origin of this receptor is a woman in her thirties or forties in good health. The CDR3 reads CASSLGQFRGYTF. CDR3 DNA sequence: TGTGCCAGCAGCTTGGGGCAGTTCCGTGGCTACACCTTC.